These T cell receptor beta chains were read from a single sample in a study of T cells after yellow fever vaccination. One entry per CDR3 protein results from TCRdb running MiXCR on the 5' RACE reads. The table has about 160,000 distinct CDR3 sequences, around 7.2% seen once. Sequencing was performed on CD4+ T cells sorted from PBMCs, taken about 5 days after the first yellow fever vaccination. The receptors were sampled from a man aged 18 to 29 who received the YFV17D yellow fever vaccine. Both conserved end residues are part of each CDR3. The D gene is left open where the match is weak. Clone size is given for some rows only: seen once, a few or many times, or a class if the clone is expanded.

>TRBJ2-3|TRBV20-1|NA|few
TGCAGTGCTGAGGGGGGGCGAGGGACAGATACGCAGTATTTT
CSAEGGRGTDTQYF
>TRBJ1-5|TRBV9|NA|many
TGTGCCCTAACCCGGACAAATCAGCCCCAGCATTTT
CALTRTNQPQHF
>TRBJ2-1|TRBV28|TRBD2|few
TGTGCCAGCAGTTTTACTAGCGGGGGGGCAGCGTATGAGCAGTTCTTC
CASSFTSGGAAYEQFF
>TRBJ2-3|TRBV11-2|NA|many
TGTGCCAGCAGCTTAGCGGGACGCCCCACAGATACGCAGTATTTT
CASSLAGRPTDTQYF
>TRBJ1-1|TRBV10-3|TRBD1|many
TGTGCCATCAGCCTACAGGGGACGAACACTGAAGCTTTCTTT
CAISLQGTNTEAFF
>TRBJ2-3|TRBV20-1|NA|few
TGCAGTGCCTTCAAGCCGGGACTGGCGGCAGATACGCAGTATTTT
CSAFKPGLAADTQYF
>TRBJ2-6|TRBV30|NA|few
TGTGCCTGGAGCTGGGAGTCTGGGGCCAACGTCCTGACTTTC
CAWSWESGANVLTF
>TRBJ2-3|TRBV19|NA|NA
TGTGCCAGTAGTCTATCAAGCGGGACAGATACGCAGTATTTT
CASSLSSGTDTQYF
>TRBJ2-3|TRBV24-1|NA|NA
TGTGCCACCAGTGATTTGGCAGTGAGGGCAGATACGCAGTATTTT
CATSDLAVRADTQYF
>TRBJ2-3|TRBV18|NA|NA
TGTGCCAGCTCACCGGCTACACGCACAGATACGCAGTATTTT
CASSPATRTDTQYF
>TRBJ1-1|TRBV6-1|NA|few
TGTGCCAGCAGCCCCGGCAGTATGAACACTGAAGCTTTCTTT
CASSPGSMNTEAFF
>TRBJ1-1|TRBV6-1|NA|many
TGTGCCAGCAGTCCCGGTGGACTGAACACTGAAGCTTTCTTT
CASSPGGLNTEAFF
>TRBJ2-7|TRBV20-1|NA|many
TGCAGTGCTGGAGTGGGGACCTACGAGCAGTACTTC
CSAGVGTYEQYF
>TRBJ1-1|TRBV7-9|NA|many
TGTGCCAGCAGCGAAGGTTGGGGGGACGACGCTTTCTTT
CASSEGWGDDAFF
>TRBJ2-1|TRBV23-1|TRBD2|many
TGCGCCAGCAGTCAACCCCTGGGGAGCGGGGGGCTTAACAATGAGCAGTTCTTC
CASSQPLGSGGLNNEQFF
>TRBJ1-4|TRBV12-3/TRBV12-4|NA|many
TGTGCCAGCAGTTTAAACGGGGGCATGGGAGAAAAACTGTTTTTT
CASSLNGGMGEKLFF
>TRBJ2-5|TRBV6-1|TRBD2|NA
TGTGCCAGCGGCCCCGAGCGGGGGGGCCAAGAGACCCAGTACTTC
CASGPERGGQETQYF
>TRBJ2-3|TRBV5-1|NA|many
TGCGCCAGCAGCGTGGACACCGCGGCAGATACGCAGTATTTT
CASSVDTAADTQYF
>TRBJ2-2|TRBV10-3|NA|medium-sized
TGTGCCATCAGTGAGTCGAGCAACACCGGGGAGCTGTTTTTT
CAISESSNTGELFF
>TRBJ2-1|TRBV7-2|NA|many
TGTGCCAGCAGCTTAGGTTGGGGCTACAATGAGCAGTTCTTC
CASSLGWGYNEQFF
>TRBJ2-5|TRBV19|NA|many
TGTGCCAGTAGTATTGGGAAGACCCAGTACTTC
CASSIGKTQYF
>TRBJ1-3|TRBV7-3|NA|NA
TGTGCCAGCAGCCTAAATTTAGGAAACACCATATATTTT
CASSLNLGNTIYF
>TRBJ2-5|TRBV6-5|NA|NA
TGTGCCAGCAGTTCCCGGATCGAACGCCAGGGCCGCCGGGCGGAGACCCAGTACTTC
CASSSRIERQGRRAETQYF
>TRBJ1-6|TRBV18|TRBD1|NA
TGTGCCAGCTCACCGACAGGGACTGATTCACCCCTCCACTTT
CASSPTGTDSPLHF
>TRBJ1-2|TRBV4-1|NA|many
TGCGCCAGCAGCCAAGGACGGGAGACTAACTATGGCTACACCTTC
CASSQGRETNYGYTF
>TRBJ1-1|TRBV7-2|NA|many
TGTGCCAGCAGCTTACCCGGGACAAGGGAACTTGGAGAAGCTTTCTTT
CASSLPGTRELGEAFF
>TRBJ2-1|TRBV10-3|NA|many
TGTGCCATCGGAGGTTTTTCCTACAATGAGCAGTTCTTC
CAIGGFSYNEQFF
>TRBJ2-3|TRBV3-1|TRBD2|few
TGTGCCAGCAGCGGGACTAGCGGTTCAGATACGCAGTATTTT
CASSGTSGSDTQYF
>TRBJ2-5|TRBV7-2|NA|many
TGTGCCAGCAGCTACCGATTTGGGTCGGAGACCCAGTACTTC
CASSYRFGSETQYF
>TRBJ2-3|TRBV18|NA|NA
TGTGCCAGCTCACCACCGTCTGCAGATACGCAGTATTTT
CASSPPSADTQYF
>TRBJ1-5|TRBV10-3|NA|many
TGTGCCATCAGTGGACCGGACCAGCCCCAGCATTTT
CAISGPDQPQHF
>TRBJ2-3|TRBV12-3/TRBV12-4|NA|many
TGTGCCAGCAGTCCTACGCCAGATATACTCACCACAGATACGCAGTATTTT
CASSPTPDILTTDTQYF
>TRBJ2-1|TRBV20-1|NA|many
TGCAGTGCTAGAGCGGCGGGTAGGAGCTCCTACAATGAGCAGTTCTTC
CSARAAGRSSYNEQFF
>TRBJ2-3|TRBV5-4|TRBD2|many
TGTGCCAGCAGCTTGGGACTAGCGGGGGCCAGATCAGATACGCAGTATTTT
CASSLGLAGARSDTQYF
>TRBJ2-1|TRBV3-1|NA|many
TGTGCCAGCAGCCAAGATAGGGCGGAGCAGTTCTTC
CASSQDRAEQFF
>TRBJ1-5|TRBV24-1|TRBD1|NA
TGTGCCACCAGTGGGACAGGCCTCAATCAGCCCCAGCATTTT
CATSGTGLNQPQHF
>TRBJ2-5|TRBV5-1|TRBD2|many
TGCGCCAGCACCCCTGGCAGCGGGGGGGCCCTGGAGACCCAGTACTTC
CASTPGSGGALETQYF
>TRBJ2-3|TRBV7-2|TRBD1|few
TGTGCCAGCAGCCTCCTACCCCGGGACAGGGGAAATACGCAGTATTTT
CASSLLPRDRGNTQYF
>TRBJ2-5|TRBV6-2/TRBV6-3|NA|NA
TGTGCCAGCAGTCGATACACAGGGTACCAAGAGACCCAGTACTTC
CASSRYTGYQETQYF
>TRBJ2-5|TRBV29-1|NA|few
TGCAGCGTTCAACAGGGACGAGAGACCCAGTACTTC
CSVQQGRETQYF
>TRBJ2-3|TRBV5-1|NA|many
TGCGCCAGCAGCTTGAGGGTGGGGGGGCCCACAGATACGCAGTATTTT
CASSLRVGGPTDTQYF
>TRBJ2-3|TRBV21-1|NA|NA
TGTGCCAGCAGCAAAGATAGCGGGGGGGGCAGCACAGATACGCAGTATTTT
CASSKDSGGGSTDTQYF
>TRBJ2-4|TRBV27|TRBD2|few
TGTGCCAGCGTTGAGCGGGGCACTAGAAATAAAAACATTCAGTACTTC
CASVERGTRNKNIQYF
>TRBJ2-3|TRBV7-2|TRBD2|many
TGTGCCAGCAGCGCCCAGGGGACTAGCGGGGGCACAGATACGCAGTATTTT
CASSAQGTSGGTDTQYF
>TRBJ1-1|TRBV7-2|TRBD1|many
TGTGCCAGCAGCTTCTCCAGGGGGGGTACTGAAGCTTTCTTT
CASSFSRGGTEAFF